This T cell receptor beta chain was sequenced during a study of cytomegalovirus exposure and HLA in healthy donors. Study-level findings and limits: The investigators catalogued 150 to 200 TCR beta chains as cytomegalovirus-associated.

Primers: 60 Vbeta forward and 13 Jbeta reverse. Using immunoSEQ multiplex PCR, the repertoire was profiled, and TCRdb retains in-frame clones only, with some absent. The table lists 110,000 or so clones, 65% to 85% of them singletons. Worth noting for this clone: Its antigen is currently unknown.

Material for sequencing was PBMCs. The sequence was obtained from a young man in good health and CMV-seronegative.

The CDR3 DNA follows: TGTGCCAGCAGCTTACGGGGAACCTACGAGCAGTACTTC. This gives the protein CASSLRGTYEQYF. This rearrangement joins TRBV7-2 to TRBJ2-7, with D tentatively TRBD2 (5 bases). CDR1 SGHTA and CDR2 FQGNSA come from the germline V gene. V was trimmed by 2 bases and J by 2 bases, leaving 7 bases between them. The CDR3 totals 13 residues.